This T cell receptor beta chain was captured in a study of blood T cell repertoires in COVID-19. TCRdb's copy holds only in-frame clones and misses some; the assay was immunoSEQ multiplex PCR. This sample carries a few hundred thousand clones, 86% of them seen once, and the ten largest clones take about 3.5%. Trimming at V came to 4 bases and at J to 7 bases, leaving 8 bases not matched to a gene. The germline gives CDR1 SGHTA, CDR2 FQGNSA. The CDR3 sequence is 14 residues long. The sequencing sample was made of peripheral blood. This TCR derives from a young man with active or convalescent COVID-19. The chain uses TRBV7-2 and TRBJ2-7, with 9 bases that match TRBD1. The CDR3 loop reads CASSSGTGQPEQYF. The CDR3 bases are TGTGCCAGCAGCTCCGGGACAGGGCAACCAGAGCAGTACTTC.